These 20 T cell receptor beta chains were all obtained from the same sample, sequenced in a study of response to subunit inactivated influenza vaccine. TCRdb passed the RT-PCR reads through MiXCR, listing each CDR3 protein once. The sample holds hundreds of thousands of distinct CDR3 sequences, around 13% seen once. The material was PBMCs from blood, obtained 14 days before vaccination. Every receptor here comes from a man aged 50 or older who received an inactivated influenza vaccine.

V gene TRBV7-8 combines with J gene TRBJ2-5; TRBD2 is a possible D gene (7 bases). V was pared by 2 bases and J by 5 bases, with 18 bases between. From germline, CDR1 is SGHVS and CDR2 FQNEAQ. The CDR3 loop spans 16 amino acids. The CDR3, as DNA: TGTGCCAGCAGCTTATCGAGAGGGGGGGCCGTTGAGACCCAGTACTTC. This sequence encodes CASSLSRGGAVETQYF.

The rearrangement joins TRBV12-3 or TRBV12-4 to TRBJ1-2; D is unclear. The CDR3 totals 14 residues. Trimming removed 3 bases at V and 4 bases at J, with 12 bases between. CDR3 in DNA: TGTGCCAGCAGTTTTTTAGGCAGCTCCTATGGCTACACCTTC. Translation: CASSFLGSSYGYTF.

This rearrangement joins TRBV9 to TRBJ1-1; no reliable D call. Between the trimmed V and J ends, which lost 0 bases and 3 bases, there was a span of 6 bases. This CDR3 is built from 13 residues. In germline, CDR1 is SGDLS, CDR2 YYNGEE. CDR3 sequence (DNA): TGTGCCAGCAGCGTAGGGTGGGACACTGAAGCTTTCTTT. Protein product: CASSVGWDTEAFF.

This clonotype was observed a handful of times. This CDR3 reads CASSTSDSISRPQHF. CDR3 DNA sequence: TGTGCCAGCAGTACCTCAGACAGCATCAGTCGACCCCAGCATTTT. This chain joins TRBV28 and TRBJ1-5; possible D gene TRBD1, 5 bases. Trimming took off 5 bases at V and 10 bases at J, with 21 bases between the two ends. The CDR3 runs to 15 residues. Germline V CDR1 and CDR2: MDHEN, SYDVKM.

This chain connects TRBV6-1 to TRBJ2-7, with D possibly matching TRBD1 (6 bases). With 6 bases removed from V and 0 bases from J, the gap between germline ends came to 18 bases. This CDR3 comprises 16 residues. Germline CDR1 MNHNS, CDR2 SASEGT. This CDR3 is CASSSRRQASSYEQYF. CDR3 in DNA: TGTGCCAGCAGCTCTAGACGACAGGCGAGCTCCTACGAGCAGTACTTC.

The chain employs TRBV20-1 and TRBJ2-7, with TRBD1 matching 8 bases. Germline V gives CDR1 DFQATT, CDR2 SNEGSKA (reference sequence). There are 13 residues in the CDR3. The trim removed 3 bases at V and 1 base at J, leaving 2 bases unmatched. The CDR3 DNA reads TGCAGTGCTAGCAGGGGGCGGTCCTACGAGCAGTACTTC. It specifies CSASRGRSYEQYF.

This clonotype has just a few counts. The V and J genes are TRBV20-1 and TRBJ2-2, with D possibly matching TRBD2 (6 bases). The CDR3 runs 13 residues. Deletions cut 3 bases from V and 5 bases from J, with 10 bases between. CDR1 and CDR2 (germline): DFQATT, SNEGSKA (reference sequence). The CDR3 DNA reads as TGCAGTGCTAGCGGGAGAAGGACCGGGGAGCTGTTTTTT. The encoded protein is CSASGRRTGELFF.

This clonotype was seen a few times. V usage is TRBV7-2 and J usage is TRBJ2-1; D may be TRBD2 (6 bases). V was shortened by 5 bases and J by 10 bases, with 9 bases between the two germline ends. This CDR3 has 11 residues. In germline, CDR1 is SGHTA, CDR2 FQGNSA. The CDR3 nucleotides are TGTGCCAGCAGCATGGGACTGGAGCAGTTCTTC. This codes for CASSMGLEQFF.

This clonotype was seen a handful of times. The chain recombines TRBV4-3 with TRBJ2-7, with a tentative D call TRBD1 (5 bases). From germline, CDR1 is LGHNA and CDR2 YSLEER. The V end lost 3 bases, the J end lost 3 bases, and 18 bases lay between the germline ends. The CDR3 contains 16 residues. The CDR3 loop reads CASSQETVAGVYEQYF. The CDR3 DNA reads TGCGCCAGCAGCCAGGAGACAGTCGCTGGTGTCTACGAGCAGTACTTC.

This chain joins TRBV4-2 and TRBJ1-4, with 9 bases fitting TRBD1. After removal of 7 bases from V and 6 bases from J, the junction contained 15 bases not matched to a gene. Germline CDR1 LGHNA, CDR2 YNFKEQ. The CDR3 loop spans 17 amino acids. The CDR3 loop reads CASTLSSSGQGHEKLFF. Written as DNA, the CDR3 is TGTGCCAGCACTTTGTCATCCTCCGGACAGGGGCATGAAAAACTGTTTTTT.

In this sample, this clonotype turned up a few times. V usage is TRBV5-1 and J usage is TRBJ1-1; 9 bases line up with TRBD1. The CDR3 sequence is 16 residues long. Looked up from germline, CDR1 is SGHRS and CDR2 is YFSETQ. The V gene end was trimmed by 4 bases and the J gene end by 2 bases; junction bases not matched to a gene: 9. The CDR3 protein is CASSAGTGPGNTEAFF. CDR3 DNA: TGCGCCAGCAGCGCCGGGACAGGGCCGGGAAACACTGAAGCTTTCTTT.

This clonotype was found a few times. The chain employs TRBV5-1 and TRBJ2-7; D remains unclear. The CDR3 spans 12 residues. V shed 3 bases and J shed 4 bases, with 8 bases lying between them. Germline V lookup: CDR1 SGHRS, CDR2 YFSETQ. DNA of the CDR3: TGCGCCAGCAGCTCGAGGTTATACGAGCAGTACTTC. It codes for CASSSRLYEQYF.

V and J are TRBV27 and TRBJ1-2; D is unclear. This CDR3 comprises 15 residues. The germline CDR1 and CDR2 sequences are MNHEY and SMNVEV (reference sequence). Trimming shortened V by 6 bases and J by 0 bases, and 14 bases separated the two germline ends. The CDR3 DNA reads TGTGCCAGCAGCCGTTTGCAGTCCTCTAACTATGGCTACACCTTC. Amino acid sequence: CASSRLQSSNYGYTF.

This clonotype was recorded at least ten times. The V and J genes are TRBV29-1 and TRBJ2-1, with D hard to call. Trimming pared 3 bases from V and 4 bases from J, leaving 4 bases between. The CDR3 consists of 11 residues. CDR1 is SQVTM, CDR2 ANQGSEA, per germline. The DNA of the CDR3 is TGCAGCGTTGACGTGTACAATGAGCAGTTCTTC. Translating it yields CSVDVYNEQFF.

This clonotype was seen ten or more times. V gene TRBV27 combines with J gene TRBJ2-1; tentatively, D is TRBD2 (5 bases). Germline assignment: CDR1 MNHEY and CDR2 SMNVEV (reference sequence). The CDR3 spans 16 residues. Trimming left V 5 bases short and J 0 bases short, with 14 bases between. The CDR3 DNA reads TGTGCCAGCAGTCTACATAGCGCCAGCTCCTACAATGAGCAGTTCTTC. This sequence encodes CASSLHSASSYNEQFF.

This clonotype was recorded a few times. V and J are TRBV12-3 or TRBV12-4 and TRBJ1-2; D is unclear. This CDR3 comprises 13 residues. V was clipped by 9 bases and J by 5 bases, with 16 bases between them. For the CDR3, the DNA is TGTGCCAGAAGATCCTTCCCCCCTTATGGCTACACCTTC. Its translation: CARRSFPPYGYTF.

This chain links TRBV6-1 with TRBJ2-6, with a possible D match to TRBD1 (5 bases). Germline-derived CDR1 and CDR2 are MNHNS and SASEGT. Trimming cost V 6 bases and J 2 bases, with 14 bases left between them. This CDR3 region has 16 residues. The CDR3 coding sequence is TGTGCCAGCAGCCAATTTGGGGCGGCTGGGGCCAACGTCCTGACTTTC. Translated, it gives CASSQFGAAGANVLTF.

The gene calls are TRBV6-1 and TRBJ2-3; 12 nucleotides align to TRBD1. Germline V lookup: CDR1 MNHNS, CDR2 SASEGT. The CDR3 covers 14 residues. With V trimmed by 6 bases and J by 7 bases, 5 bases remained unmatched. CDR3 DNA: TGTGCCAGCAGACAAGGGACAGGGGGCAATACGCAGTATTTT. Translation: CASRQGTGGNTQYF.

This rearrangement joins TRBV7-2 to TRBJ1-1; D uncertain. The germline CDR1 and CDR2 sequences are SGHTA and FQGNSA. The CDR3 runs 15 residues. V was clipped by 2 bases and J by 4 bases, with 14 bases between them. The CDR3 sequence is CASSLNSARSTEAFF. In DNA, the CDR3 is TGTGCCAGCAGCTTAAATTCGGCCCGAAGCACTGAAGCTTTCTTT.

The chain carries TRBV28 and TRBJ1-2; D call uncertain. There are 15 residues in the CDR3. V was pared by 3 bases and J by 4 bases, with 15 bases between. Per germline, CDR1 MDHEN and CDR2 SYDVKM. The CDR3 sequence: CASSFNPLRVYGYTF. The CDR3 coding sequence is TGTGCCAGCAGTTTTAACCCCCTGAGGGTCTATGGCTACACCTTC.